A single sample is the source of the 26 T cell receptor beta chains below, sequenced in a study of T cells after posttransplantation cyclophosphamide. The method was immunoSEQ multiplex PCR; TCRdb's version includes in-frame clones alone and lacks a portion of them. The sample yields roughly 14,000 clones, over 80% seen once. Sequences were obtained from memory CD4+ T cells sorted from PBMCs. The receptors were gathered from a man aged 50 or older in good health, CMV-negative, and a related stem cell transplant donor.

The J gene is TRBJ2-5, the V gene TRBV5-4; TRBD1 matches 9 bases. The V segment lost 4 bases and the J segment 4 bases; nucleotides outside the gene matches: 8. This CDR3 is built from 15 residues. Germline V lookup: CDR1 SGHNT, CDR2 YYREEE (reference sequence). The CDR3 loop reads CASSLQGAGGETQYF. The CDR3 DNA follows: TGTGCCAGCAGCCTACAGGGGGCCGGGGGAGAGACCCAGTACTTC. Variable domain in full (rest from reference TRBV5-4 and TRBJ2-5): ETGVTQSPTHLIKTRGQQVTLRCSSQSGHNTVSWYQQALGQGPQFIFQYYREEENGRGNFPPRFSGLQFPNYSSELNVNALELDDSALYLCASSLQGAGGETQYFGPGTRLLVL.

V and J are TRBV7-9 and TRBJ2-6; D unclear. The CDR3 is 13 amino acids. The germline V and J ends were trimmed by 3 bases and 4 bases, with 4 bases remaining between them. Per germline, CDR1 SEHNR and CDR2 FQNEAQ (reference sequence). The CDR3 DNA reads as TGTGCCAGCAGCTTCTCCGGGGCCAACGTCCTGACTTTC. This sequence encodes CASSFSGANVLTF.

This rearrangement joins TRBV19 to TRBJ1-1; D gene ambiguous. Per the germline V gene, CDR1 is LNHDA and CDR2 is SQIVND (reference sequence). This CDR3 is 14 amino acids long. The V and J ends lost 7 bases and 3 bases respectively, with 15 bases between them. The CDR3 region has the DNA TGTGCCAGTACCCCGGGCGGGGTGTACACTGAAGCTTTCTTT. It is translated as CASTPGGVYTEAFF.

V is TRBV18 and J is TRBJ2-2; the D gene is possibly TRBD1 (6 bases). The CDR3 consists of 18 residues. Germline V gene sequence: CDR1 KGHSH, CDR2 LQKENI. The V and J ends lost 3 bases and 5 bases respectively, with 22 bases between them. CDR3 nucleotides: TGTGCCAGCTCACCGCCTAATTTACGACAGGCCGGAACCGGGGAGCTGTTTTTT. This translates into CASSPPNLRQAGTGELFF.

The chain couples TRBV6-1 to TRBJ1-5; D gene uncertain. Germline loops: CDR1 MNHNS, CDR2 SASEGT. The V end was cut by 4 bases, the J end by 7 bases, with 11 bases between. This CDR3 is 13 amino acids long. The CDR3 nucleotides read TGTGCCAGCAGTGGGTTAATCGGGCAGCCCCAGCATTTT. The encoded protein is CASSGLIGQPQHF.

The gene calls are TRBV4-2 and TRBJ1-2, with D perhaps matching TRBD1 (5 bases). Trimming took off 3 bases at V and 4 bases at J, with 21 bases between the two ends. The germline V gene has CDR1 LGHNA and CDR2 YNFKEQ. The CDR3 is 17 residues long. The CDR3, as DNA: TGTGCCAGCAGCCAGGACAAAGGCGGGGCCTTCCCCTATGGCTACACCTTC. It translates to CASSQDKGGAFPYGYTF.

This chain links TRBV2 with TRBJ1-1; D is undetermined. V was clipped by 7 bases and J by 1 base, with 10 bases between them. The CDR3 has 13 residues. Germline V gene data show CDR1 as SNHLY and CDR2 as FYNNEI. The CDR3 bases are TGTGCCAGCAATGGGCAGCCGAACACTGAAGCTTTCTTT. The encoded protein is CASNGQPNTEAFF.

The CDR3 sequence is CATKFRDTRNTIYF. The DNA for the CDR3 is TGTGCCACCAAATTCCGGGATACGCGAAACACCATATATTTT. This rearrangement joins TRBV2 to TRBJ1-3; D is uncertain. Trimming cost V 10 bases and J 5 bases, with 18 bases left between them. The CDR3 runs to 14 residues. Looked up from germline, CDR1 is SNHLY and CDR2 is FYNNEI.

V gene TRBV2 combines with J gene TRBJ2-7; 8 nucleotides line up with TRBD2. Trimming took 7 bases from V and 6 from J; bases not matched to a gene: 14. The CDR3 sequence is 15 residues long. Germline lookup yields CDR1 SNHLY and CDR2 FYNNEI. CDR3 protein: CASTSQSSGTGEQYF. In DNA form, the CDR3 reads TGTGCCAGCACCTCTCAAAGTAGCGGGACGGGCGAGCAGTACTTC.

The chain has TRBV5-6 and TRBJ2-3, with 11 bases that match TRBD2. The germline gives CDR1 SGHDT, CDR2 YYEEEE. This CDR3 is built from 17 residues. Trimming cost V 0 bases and J 4 bases; bases outside gene matches: 7. The DNA for the CDR3 is TGTGCCAGCAGCTTGGACGTGCGACTAGCGGGATCAGATACGCAGTATTTT. Encoded protein: CASSLDVRLAGSDTQYF.

The chain carries TRBV5-5 and TRBJ1-3; D unclear. CDR1 is SGHKS and CDR2 is YYEKEE in the germline V gene (reference sequence). The CDR3 consists of 15 residues. V dropped 1 base and J dropped 7 bases, with 15 bases sitting between them. The CDR3 bases are TGTGCCAGCAGCTTGTGGGCCCAAGGTCGGAACACCATATATTTT. This sequence encodes CASSLWAQGRNTIYF.

The V call is TRBV5-1, the J call TRBJ1-1, with D tentatively TRBD1 (6 bases). Germline V gene sequence: CDR1 SGHRS, CDR2 YFSETQ. This CDR3 contains 15 residues. V was shortened by 4 bases and J by 0 bases, with 13 bases between the two germline ends. The CDR3 DNA reads as TGCGCCAGCAGCCGGAGGACAGTCATGAACACTGAAGCTTTCTTT. Translated: CASSRRTVMNTEAFF.

J is TRBJ2-1 and V is TRBV5-3, with a weak D call TRBD2 (6 bases). TRBV5-3 is labeled an ORF, and its function is uncertain. The V end lost 8 bases, the J end lost 7 bases, and 22 bases lay between the germline ends. The CDR3 has 15 residues. CDR3 sequence reads: CASSLSGTPSNEQFF. The CDR3 DNA reads TGTGCCAGCAGCCTTTCCGGGACTCCGTCGAATGAGCAGTTCTTC.

J is TRBJ2-1 and V is TRBV7-9; 8 positions match TRBD1. CDR3 size: 16 residues. The germline gives CDR1 SEHNR, CDR2 FQNEAQ (reference sequence). V lost 2 bases and J lost 4; bases outside the gene matches: 7. CDR3 nucleotide sequence: TGTGCCAGCAGCTTACCCCGGACAGGGATTTACAATGAGCAGTTCTTC. As protein: CASSLPRTGIYNEQFF.

J is TRBJ2-5 and V is TRBV5-1, with D uncertain. V lost 2 bases, J lost 5 bases, and 4 bases lay in between. The V gene's germline CDR1 is SGHRS and CDR2 YFSETQ. This CDR3 is 11 amino acids long. CDR3 sequence (DNA): TGCGCCAGCAGCTTCGGGGAGACCCAGTACTTC. Protein: CASSFGETQYF.

This clone came up a few times. The rearrangement uses TRBV18 and TRBJ1-2; TRBD1 aligns across 7 bases. The J segment lost 4 bases and the V segment lost 6 bases, leaving 8 bases of the junction unmatched. The CDR3 spans 14 residues. Germline CDR1 and CDR2: KGHSH and LQKENI. The DNA for the CDR3 is TGTGCCAGCTCCTACCGGGACAGAATCTATGGCTACACCTTC. Amino acids: CASSYRDRIYGYTF.

The chain couples TRBV5-5 to TRBJ2-7; TRBD1 is a possible D gene (5 bases). CDR1 is SGHKS, CDR2 YYEKEE, per germline (reference sequence). V was cut by 5 bases and J by 9 bases, with 24 bases left in between. CDR3 length: 15 amino acids. This CDR3 reads CASSSFGLGASRQYF. The CDR3 nucleotides read TGTGCCAGCAGTTCGTTCGGTCTAGGGGCCTCACGGCAGTACTTC.

DNA for the CDR3: TGTGCCAGCAGGAGCGGGAGAGGCACAGATACGCAGTATTTT. It codes for CASRSGRGTDTQYF. The J gene is TRBJ2-3, the V gene TRBV2; 8 bases match TRBD2. CDR1 and CDR2 from the germline V gene are SNHLY and FYNNEI. V shed 6 bases and J 1 base; nucleotides not matched to a gene: 3. CDR3 length equals 14 residues. Filled out from reference TRBV2 and TRBJ2-3, the complete variable domain reads EPEVTQTPSHQVTQMGQEVILRCVPISNHLYFYWYRQILGQKVEFLVSFYNNEISEKSEIFDDQFSVERPDGSNFTLKIRSTKLEDSAMYFCASRSGRGTDTQYFGPGTRLTVL.

The chain carries TRBV6-6 and TRBJ1-1; 10 bases match TRBD1. J gave up 3 bases and V 6 bases, and 7 bases lay outside the gene matches. The CDR3 runs 15 residues. Germline V lookup: CDR1 MNHNY, CDR2 SVGAGI (reference sequence). CDR3 bases: TGTGCCAGCAGGGCCGGACAGGGGGTCGACACTGAAGCTTTCTTT. As protein: CASRAGQGVDTEAFF.

The chain couples TRBV27 to TRBJ2-1; D gene uncertain. Trimming removed 0 bases from V and 4 bases from J, with 13 bases in between. Per the germline V gene, CDR1 is MNHEY and CDR2 is SMNVEV (reference sequence). This CDR3 comprises 16 residues. CDR3 DNA sequence: TGTGCCAGCAGTTTATCTCTCAGTGCTTATTACAATGAGCAGTTCTTC. Protein: CASSLSLSAYYNEQFF.

The chain couples TRBV6-5 to TRBJ2-7, with 7 bases lining up with TRBD1. The V segment lost 5 bases and the J segment 3 bases; nucleotides outside the gene matches: 7. Germline assignment: CDR1 MNHEY and CDR2 SVGAGI. CDR3 size: 14 residues. The CDR3 DNA sequence: TGTGCCAGCAGTCGCCGGGACAGTTACTACGAGCAGTACTTC. As protein: CASSRRDSYYEQYF.

The chain carries TRBV4-1 and TRBJ2-5; TRBD2 aligns across 15 bases. With 1 base clipped from V and 9 bases from J, the junction kept 15 bases outside the gene matches. CDR1 and CDR2 (germline): MGHRA, YSYEKL. The CDR3 sequence is 19 residues long. In nucleotides, the CDR3 is TGCGCCAGCAGCCAAGCCACCGGGACTAGCGGGGGGCCCCGGGTGGCCCAGTACTTC. This translates into CASSQATGTSGGPRVAQYF.

This chain links TRBV2 with TRBJ1-2, with D possibly being TRBD1 (5 bases). The CDR3 consists of 13 residues. Germline CDR1 reads SNHLY; CDR2 reads FYNNEI. V dropped 3 bases and J dropped 4 bases, with 9 bases sitting between them. The chain's CDR3 is CASSEQGIYGYTF. Written as DNA, the CDR3 is TGTGCCAGCAGTGAGCAGGGCATCTATGGCTACACCTTC.

This clone was seen a few times. This sequence joins TRBV4-1 and TRBJ2-7, with TRBD1 matching over 8 bases. Germline CDR1 is MGHRA and CDR2 is YSYEKL. V was clipped by 6 bases and J by 5 bases; unmatched bases: 15. The CDR3 is made up of 16 amino acids. CDR3 sequence: CASRKPGTGSSNEQYF. In DNA, the CDR3 is TGCGCCAGCAGGAAACCTGGGACAGGTTCATCCAACGAGCAGTACTTC.

The rearrangement uses TRBV5-4 and TRBJ2-5, with 8 bases aligning to TRBD1. Germline V gene sequence: CDR1 SGHNT, CDR2 YYREEE (reference sequence). CDR3 length: 15 residues. V lost 4 bases and J lost 1; bases outside the gene matches: 6. In DNA, the CDR3 is TGTGCCAGCAGCCTCCAGACAGGGGTCCAAGAGACCCAGTACTTC. Its translation is CASSLQTGVQETQYF.

V gene TRBV7-2 combines with J gene TRBJ2-7, with D perhaps matching TRBD2 (6 bases). The CDR3 is 15 residues long. Germline assignment: CDR1 SGHTA and CDR2 FQGNSA. The germline V and J ends were trimmed by 5 bases and 2 bases, with 16 bases remaining between them. CDR3: CASSIWVGGTYEQYF. The CDR3 bases are TGTGCCAGCAGCATATGGGTAGGCGGGACCTACGAGCAGTACTTC.